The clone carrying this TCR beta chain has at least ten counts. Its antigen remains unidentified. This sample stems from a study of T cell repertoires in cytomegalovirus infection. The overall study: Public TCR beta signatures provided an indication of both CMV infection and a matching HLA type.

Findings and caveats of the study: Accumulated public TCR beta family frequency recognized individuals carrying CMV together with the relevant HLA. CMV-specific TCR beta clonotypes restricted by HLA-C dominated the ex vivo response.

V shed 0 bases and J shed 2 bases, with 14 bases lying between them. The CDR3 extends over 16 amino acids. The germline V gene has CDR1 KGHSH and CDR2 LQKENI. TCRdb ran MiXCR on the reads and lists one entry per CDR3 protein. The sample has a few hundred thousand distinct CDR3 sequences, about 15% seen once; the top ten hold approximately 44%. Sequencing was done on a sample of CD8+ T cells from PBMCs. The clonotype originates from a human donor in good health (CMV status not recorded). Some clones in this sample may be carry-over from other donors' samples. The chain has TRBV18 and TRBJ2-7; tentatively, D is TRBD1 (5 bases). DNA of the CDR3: TGTGCCAGCTCACCACCGGACGGCGAAGGGGCCTACGAGCAGTACTTC. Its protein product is CASSPPDGEGAYEQYF.